This is a list of T cell receptor beta chains from one sample in a study of cytomegalovirus exposure and HLA in healthy donors. Profiled with immunoSEQ multiplex PCR; TCRdb holds only in-frame clones, not every one. Among more than 150,000 clones listed, 65% to 90% were seen once. The sequencing input was PBMCs. These receptors were obtained from a girl aged 2 to 10 in good health and CMV-seropositive. The CDR3 runs from the conserved cysteine through the conserved F or W. Fields, in order: J gene, V gene, D gene, clone size, CDR3 protein, CDR3 DNA. D genes are given only for firm matches. Where a row states a size, it is once, few, many or the class of an expanded clone; other rows omit it.

TRBJ2-5	TRBV19	TRBD1	NA	CASTSGGRSGETQYF	TGTGCCAGTACCTCAGGGGGCCGGTCCGGAGAGACCCAGTACTTC
TRBJ1-1	TRBV10-3	TRBD1	NA	CAISPPFYRTGVNTEAFF	TGTGCCATCAGTCCTCCCTTTTATCGGACAGGGGTGAACACTGAAGCTTTCTTT
TRBJ2-5	TRBV2	NA	once	CASRGAYRAEQYF	TGTGCCAGCAGGGGGGCATACAGGGCGGAGCAGTACTTC
TRBJ2-5	TRBV28	NA	NA	CASRPTGEGETQYF	TGTGCCAGCAGACCGACAGGGGAGGGAGAGACCCAGTACTTC
TRBJ1-6	TRBV6-6	NA	once	CASTSGRGNSPLHF	TGTGCCAGCACATCCGGACGGGGTAATTCACCCCTCCACTTT
TRBJ1-1	TRBV5-1	NA	few	CASSLTGLTEAFF	TGCGCCAGCAGCTTGACAGGGCTCACTGAAGCTTTCTTT
TRBJ1-1	TRBV6-6	TRBD1	once	CASSPGQGSPEAFF	TGTGCCAGCAGTCCAGGACAGGGCTCGCCTGAAGCTTTCTTT
TRBJ2-7	TRBV11-3	NA	NA	CASSKTGGGYEQYF	TGTGCCAGCAGCAAGACAGGCGGTGGCTACGAGCAGTACTTC
TRBJ2-5	TRBV5-1	TRBD2	NA	CASSSESGRAWETQYF	TGCGCCAGCAGCTCTGAGAGCGGGAGGGCCTGGGAGACCCAGTACTTC
TRBJ2-7	TRBV7-5	NA	NA	CARSLFRQRNYEQYF	TGTGCCAGAAGCTTATTCCGACAGCGTAACTACGAGCAGTACTTC
TRBJ2-7	TRBV27	TRBD1	NA	CASSHDRGYEQYF	TGTGCCAGCAGCCACGACAGGGGGTACGAGCAGTACTTC
TRBJ1-1	TRBV2	NA	few	CASSESGRLNTEAFF	TGTGCCAGCAGTGAAAGTGGCAGGTTGAACACTGAAGCTTTCTTT
TRBJ2-1	TRBV6-1	NA	NA	CASSEASLSPNEQFF	TGTGCCAGCAGTGAAGCCTCATTGAGCCCCAATGAGCAGTTCTTC
TRBJ2-7	TRBV5-4	TRBD1	NA	CASSLGRQGAAYEQYF	TGTGCCAGCAGCTTGGGGAGACAGGGGGCTGCCTACGAGCAGTACTTC
TRBJ1-1	TRBV5-1	NA	few	CASSPTTGFTEAFF	TGCGCCAGCAGCCCAACAACAGGGTTCACTGAAGCTTTCTTT
TRBJ1-5	TRBV6-6	NA	few	CASHGGNQPQHF	TGTGCCTCTCATGGGGGGAATCAGCCCCAGCATTTT
TRBJ2-1	TRBV11-2	NA	few	CASSLRQDRSYNEQFF	TGTGCCAGCAGCCTGAGACAGGATCGCTCCTACAATGAGCAGTTCTTC
TRBJ1-1	TRBV19	NA	few	CASSIAGITEAFF	TGTGCCAGTAGTATCGCAGGGATCACTGAAGCTTTCTTT
TRBJ2-3	TRBV7-8	TRBD1	NA	CASSLSGQGTDTQYF	TGTGCCAGCAGCTTATCGGGACAGGGCACAGATACGCAGTATTTT
TRBJ2-3	TRBV2	TRBD1	NA	CASRDRGGGDTQYF	TGTGCCAGCCGGGACAGGGGAGGGGGAGATACGCAGTATTTT
TRBJ2-7	TRBV27	NA	NA	CASRPRPAGYEQYF	TGTGCCAGCAGACCCCGGCCCGCAGGGTACGAGCAGTACTTC
TRBJ2-1	TRBV7-3	NA	NA	CASSPFSSSYNEQFF	TGTGCCAGCAGCCCGTTTTCGAGCTCCTACAATGAGCAGTTCTTC
TRBJ1-3	TRBV19	TRBD1	NA	CASSTQPGQIGNTIYF	TGTGCCAGTAGTACCCAGCCGGGACAGATTGGAAACACCATATATTTT
TRBJ1-2	TRBV27	NA	NA	CASSLTRNYGYTF	TGTGCCAGCAGTTTAACGAGAAACTATGGCTACACCTTC
TRBJ1-1	TRBV25-1	TRBD1	NA	CASRGQTNTEAFF	TGTGCCAGCCGGGGACAGACGAACACTGAAGCTTTCTTT
TRBJ2-7	TRBV27	TRBD2	NA	CASGASGGAPHEQYF	TGTGCCTCCGGGGCTAGCGGGGGGGCTCCCCACGAGCAGTACTTC
TRBJ2-7	TRBV11-2	NA	NA	CASSPPSGGYEQYF	TGTGCCAGCAGCCCCCCCAGTGGGGGGTACGAGCAGTACTTC
TRBJ2-5	TRBV5-6	TRBD1	once	CASSFRTGGGETQYF	TGTGCCAGCAGCTTTAGGACAGGGGGTGGAGAGACCCAGTACTTC